One and the same sample provided the 9 T cell receptor beta chains below, sequenced in a study of blood T cell repertoires in COVID-19 (dated by TCRdb to 2018 to 2021). Libraries were built with the immunoSEQ multiplex PCR assay. TCRdb re-hosts the immuneACCESS table, in-frame sequences only. Its copies lack some clones; in the studies checked, an unresolved V gene accounts for under half of them, and the cause for the rest is not known. Present in this sample are about 240,000 clones, roughly nine tenths of which were seen just once. The ten largest make up about 5.9% of the sample. The sample taken for sequencing was peripheral blood. The receptors shown here come from a man aged 55 to 70 with acute or convalescent COVID-19.

This chain uses TRBV9 with TRBJ2-1, with TRBD1 identical over 7 bases. CDR3 length: 16 residues. The germline CDR1 and CDR2 sequences are SGDLS and YYNGEE. V gave up 3 bases and J gave up 0 bases; unmatched junction bases: 6. CDR3 DNA sequence: TGTGCCAGCAGCGCGACCCGACAGGGCTCCTACAATGAGCAGTTCTTC. This sequence encodes CASSATRQGSYNEQFF.

The chain has TRBV13 and TRBJ1-1; 8 bases are a match to TRBD1. Germline trimming cut 3 bases from V and 1 base from J; bases unmatched to any gene: 7. The germline V gene has CDR1 PRHDT and CDR2 FYEKMQ (reference sequence). The CDR3 totals 16 residues. CDR3 nucleotide sequence: TGTGCCAGCAGCTTGTGGACGCAGGGGGCGAACACTGAAGCTTTCTTT. Translating gives CASSLWTQGANTEAFF. Filled out from reference TRBV13 and TRBJ1-1, the complete variable domain reads AAGVIQSPRHLIKEKRETATLKCYPIPRHDTVYWYQQGPGQDPQFLISFYEKMQSDKGSIPDRFSAQQFSDYHSELNMSSLELGDSALYFCASSLWTQGANTEAFFGQGTRLTVV.

The chain links TRBV9 to TRBJ1-1, with unresolved D. The germline V and J ends were trimmed by 4 bases and 1 base, with 14 bases remaining between them. This CDR3 has 15 residues. The germline V gene has CDR1 SGDLS and CDR2 YYNGEE. The CDR3 sequence: CASSSWQWSNTEAFF. CDR3 in DNA: TGTGCCAGCAGCTCCTGGCAGTGGTCGAACACTGAAGCTTTCTTT.

V usage is TRBV6-5 and J usage is TRBJ2-6, with 7 bases identical to TRBD1. This CDR3 region has 15 residues. Looked up from germline, CDR1 is MNHEY and CDR2 is SVGAGI. The V and J ends lost 6 bases and 0 bases, in that order; junction bases with no gene match: 2. CDR3 nucleotides: TGTGCCAGCAGCCACAGGGGCTCTGGGGCCAACGTCCTGACTTTC. Its translation is CASSHRGSGANVLTF.

The genes are TRBV27 and TRBJ2-7; D ambiguous. The ends were cut back, 2 bases at V and 2 bases at J, with 10 bases in the middle. The CDR3 consists of 14 residues. From germline, CDR1 is MNHEY and CDR2 SMNVEV (reference sequence). CDR3 DNA sequence: TGTGCCAGCAGTTTAAACCCGGTAACCTACGAGCAGTACTTC. Its protein product is CASSLNPVTYEQYF.

The rearrangement joins TRBV7-8 to TRBJ1-2; the D is unclear. The CDR3 covers 13 residues. Trimming took 2 bases from V and 0 from J, leaving 4 bases between them. CDR1 and CDR2 from the germline V gene are SGHVS and FQNEAQ. CDR3 nucleotides: TGTGCCAGCAGCTTATCCGCTAACTATGGCTACACCTTC. Its translation is CASSLSANYGYTF.

The table lists this clone with a count of one. This chain uses TRBV19 with TRBJ1-4, with D unclear. CDR1 and CDR2 from the germline V gene are LNHDA and SQIVND (reference sequence). The V and J ends lost 6 bases and 4 bases respectively, with 15 bases between them. This CDR3 has 15 amino acids. The CDR3 loop is CASRTDGGLNEKLFF. The CDR3 coding sequence is TGTGCCAGTAGGACGGACGGTGGACTTAATGAAAAACTGTTTTTT.

The V call is TRBV7-3, the J call TRBJ2-3, with 8 nucleotides matching TRBD2. CDR3 length equals 16 residues. The germline CDR1 and CDR2 sequences are SGHTA and FQGTGA. The V segment lost 7 bases and the J segment 0 bases; nucleotides outside the gene matches: 9. The CDR3 sequence is CASNDPIAGSTDTQYF. CDR3 DNA sequence: TGTGCCAGCAACGATCCCATAGCGGGAAGCACAGATACGCAGTATTTT.

This chain joins TRBV7-2 and TRBJ2-5, with D possibly being TRBD1 (5 bases). Trimming pared 1 base from V and 5 bases from J, leaving 14 bases between. CDR1 SGHTA and CDR2 FQGNSA come from the germline V gene. This CDR3 is built from 15 residues. In nucleotides, the CDR3 is TGTGCCAGCAGCTTAGTACGCAGGGTCGGGGAGACCCAGTACTTC. Protein product: CASSLVRRVGETQYF. Filled out from reference TRBV7-2 and TRBJ2-5, the complete variable domain reads GAGVSQSPSNKVTEKGKDVELRCDPISGHTALYWYRQSLGQGLEFLIYFQGNSAPDKSGLPSDRFSAERTGGSVSTLTIQRTQQEDSAVYLCASSLVRRVGETQYFGPGTRLLVL.